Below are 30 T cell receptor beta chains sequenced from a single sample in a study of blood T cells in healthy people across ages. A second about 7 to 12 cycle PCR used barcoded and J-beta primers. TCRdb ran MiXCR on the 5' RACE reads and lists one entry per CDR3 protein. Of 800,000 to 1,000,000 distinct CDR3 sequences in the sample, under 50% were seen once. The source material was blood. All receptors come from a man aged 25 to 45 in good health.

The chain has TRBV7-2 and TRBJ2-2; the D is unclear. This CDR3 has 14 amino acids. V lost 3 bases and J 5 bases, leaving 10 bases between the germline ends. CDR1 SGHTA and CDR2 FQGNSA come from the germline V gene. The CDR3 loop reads CASSLVAATGELFF. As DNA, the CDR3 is TGTGCCAGCAGCTTGGTGGCTGCGACCGGGGAGCTGTTTTTT. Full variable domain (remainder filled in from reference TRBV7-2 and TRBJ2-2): GAGVSQSPSNKVTEKGKDVELRCDPISGHTALYWYRQSLGQGLEFLIYFQGNSAPDKSGLPSDRFSAERTGGSVSTLTIQRTQQEDSAVYLCASSLVAATGELFFGEGSRLTVL.

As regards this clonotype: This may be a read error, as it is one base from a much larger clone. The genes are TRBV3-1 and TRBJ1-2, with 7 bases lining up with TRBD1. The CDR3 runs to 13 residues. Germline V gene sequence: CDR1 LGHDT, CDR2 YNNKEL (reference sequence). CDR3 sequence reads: CASNQQGNYGYTF. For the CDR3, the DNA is TGTGCCAGCAACCAACAGGGGAACTATGGCTACACCTTC.

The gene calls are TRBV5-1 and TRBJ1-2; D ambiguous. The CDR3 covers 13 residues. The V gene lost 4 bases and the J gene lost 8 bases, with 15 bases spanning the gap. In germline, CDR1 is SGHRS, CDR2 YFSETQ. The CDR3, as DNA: TGCGCCAGCAGCCTGGGCGCGGGAAGGGGCTACACCTTC. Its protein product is CASSLGAGRGYTF.

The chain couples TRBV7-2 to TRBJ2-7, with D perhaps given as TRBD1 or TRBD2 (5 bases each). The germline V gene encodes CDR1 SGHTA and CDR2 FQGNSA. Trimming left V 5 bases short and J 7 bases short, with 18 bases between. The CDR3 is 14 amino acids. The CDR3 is CASSTGRGLREQYF. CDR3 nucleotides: TGTGCCAGCAGCACCGGACGGGGCCTAAGGGAGCAGTACTTC.

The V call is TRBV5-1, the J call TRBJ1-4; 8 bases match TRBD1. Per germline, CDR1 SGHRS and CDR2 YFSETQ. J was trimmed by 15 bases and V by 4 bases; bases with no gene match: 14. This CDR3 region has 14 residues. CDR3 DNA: TGCGCCAGCAGCCCATGGGACAGGCTCCAGGGGGTGTTTTTT. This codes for CASSPWDRLQGVFF.

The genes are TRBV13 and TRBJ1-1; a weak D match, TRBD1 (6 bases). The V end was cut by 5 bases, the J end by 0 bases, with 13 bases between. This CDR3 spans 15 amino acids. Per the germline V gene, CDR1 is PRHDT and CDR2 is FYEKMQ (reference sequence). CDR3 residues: CASSVVGGMNTEAFF. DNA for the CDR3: TGTGCCAGCAGCGTCGTAGGGGGTATGAACACTGAAGCTTTCTTT.

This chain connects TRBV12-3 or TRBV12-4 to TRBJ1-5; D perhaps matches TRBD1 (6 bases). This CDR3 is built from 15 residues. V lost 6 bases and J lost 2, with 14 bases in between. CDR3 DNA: TGTGCCAGCAGAGGGGATCGACAGGGCAATCAGCCCCAGCATTTT. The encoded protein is CASRGDRQGNQPQHF.

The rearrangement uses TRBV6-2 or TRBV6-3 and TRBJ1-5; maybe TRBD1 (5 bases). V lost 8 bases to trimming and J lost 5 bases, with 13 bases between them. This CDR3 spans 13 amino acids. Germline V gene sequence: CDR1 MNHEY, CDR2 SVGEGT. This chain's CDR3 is CASPTACDQPQHF. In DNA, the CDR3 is TGTGCCAGCCCGACAGCGTGCGATCAGCCCCAGCATTTT.

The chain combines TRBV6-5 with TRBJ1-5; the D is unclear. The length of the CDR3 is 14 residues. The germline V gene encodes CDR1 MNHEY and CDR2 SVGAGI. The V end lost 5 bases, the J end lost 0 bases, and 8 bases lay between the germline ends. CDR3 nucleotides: TGTGCCAGCAGTCAGGACTTTAGCAATCAGCCCCAGCATTTT. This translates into CASSQDFSNQPQHF.

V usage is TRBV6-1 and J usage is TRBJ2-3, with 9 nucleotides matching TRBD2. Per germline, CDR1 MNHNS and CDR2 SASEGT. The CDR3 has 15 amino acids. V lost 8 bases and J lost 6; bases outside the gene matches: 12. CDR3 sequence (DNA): TGTGCCAGCGGAGGGACTAGCAGCAACACCGATACGCAGTATTTT. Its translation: CASGGTSSNTDTQYF.

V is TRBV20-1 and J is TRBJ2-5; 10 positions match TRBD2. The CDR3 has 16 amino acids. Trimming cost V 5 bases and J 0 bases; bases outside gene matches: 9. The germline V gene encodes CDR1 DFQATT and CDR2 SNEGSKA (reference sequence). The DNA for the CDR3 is TGCAGTGCTCAACCGACTAGCGGGCCGAACCAAGAGACCCAGTACTTC. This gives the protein CSAQPTSGPNQETQYF.

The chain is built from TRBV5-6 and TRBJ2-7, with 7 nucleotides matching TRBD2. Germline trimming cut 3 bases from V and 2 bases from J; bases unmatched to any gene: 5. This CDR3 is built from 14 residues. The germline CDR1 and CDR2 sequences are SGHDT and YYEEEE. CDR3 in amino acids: CASSYGRSPYEQYF. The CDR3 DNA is TGTGCCAGCAGCTACGGGAGGTCTCCCTACGAGCAGTACTTC.

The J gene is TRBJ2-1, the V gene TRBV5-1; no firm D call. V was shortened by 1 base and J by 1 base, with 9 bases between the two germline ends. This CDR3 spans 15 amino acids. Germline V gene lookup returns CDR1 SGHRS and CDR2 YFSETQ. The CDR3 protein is CASSLWTESYNEQFF. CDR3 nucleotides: TGCGCCAGCAGCTTGTGGACGGAATCCTACAATGAGCAGTTCTTC.

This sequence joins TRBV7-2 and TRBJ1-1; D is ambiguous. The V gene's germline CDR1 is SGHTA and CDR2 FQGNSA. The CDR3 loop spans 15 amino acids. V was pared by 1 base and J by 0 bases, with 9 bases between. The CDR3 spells CASSLVRSMNTEAFF. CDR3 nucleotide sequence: TGTGCCAGCAGCTTAGTGCGGTCCATGAACACTGAAGCTTTCTTT. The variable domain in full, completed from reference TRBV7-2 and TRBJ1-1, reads GAGVSQSPSNKVTEKGKDVELRCDPISGHTALYWYRQSLGQGLEFLIYFQGNSAPDKSGLPSDRFSAERTGGSVSTLTIQRTQQEDSAVYLCASSLVRSMNTEAFFGQGTRLTVV.

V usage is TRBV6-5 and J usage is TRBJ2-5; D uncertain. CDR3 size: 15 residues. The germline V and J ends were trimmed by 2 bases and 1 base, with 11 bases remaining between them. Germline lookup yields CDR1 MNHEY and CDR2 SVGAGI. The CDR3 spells CASSYGGLSQETQYF. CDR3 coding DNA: TGTGCCAGCAGTTACGGCGGCCTTTCCCAAGAGACCCAGTACTTC.

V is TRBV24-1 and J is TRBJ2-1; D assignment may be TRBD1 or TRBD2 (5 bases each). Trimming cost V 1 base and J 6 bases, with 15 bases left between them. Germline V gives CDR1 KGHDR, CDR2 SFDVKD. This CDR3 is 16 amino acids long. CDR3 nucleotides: TGTGCCACCAGTGATTTTGGGGCAGGGAGTGGCAATGAGCAGTTCTTC. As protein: CATSDFGAGSGNEQFF.

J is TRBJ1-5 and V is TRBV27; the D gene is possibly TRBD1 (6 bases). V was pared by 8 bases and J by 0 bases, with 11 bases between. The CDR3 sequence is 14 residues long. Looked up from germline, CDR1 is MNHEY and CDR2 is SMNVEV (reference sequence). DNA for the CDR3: TGTGCCAGCGCTGGGGGGGCTAGCAATCAGCCCCAGCATTTT. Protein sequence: CASAGGASNQPQHF.

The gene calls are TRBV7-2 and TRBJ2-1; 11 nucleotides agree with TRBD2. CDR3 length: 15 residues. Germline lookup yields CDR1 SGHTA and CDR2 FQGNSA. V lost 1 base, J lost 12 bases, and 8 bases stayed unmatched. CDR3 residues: CASSLVAGGPTVQFF. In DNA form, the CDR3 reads TGTGCCAGCAGCTTAGTAGCGGGGGGGCCTACAGTGCAGTTCTTC.

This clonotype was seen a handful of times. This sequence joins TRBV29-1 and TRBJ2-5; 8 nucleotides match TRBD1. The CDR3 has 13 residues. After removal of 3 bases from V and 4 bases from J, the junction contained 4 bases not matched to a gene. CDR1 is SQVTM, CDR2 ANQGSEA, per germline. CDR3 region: CSVDRGQGETQYF. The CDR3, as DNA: TGCAGCGTTGACAGGGGGCAGGGAGAGACCCAGTACTTC.

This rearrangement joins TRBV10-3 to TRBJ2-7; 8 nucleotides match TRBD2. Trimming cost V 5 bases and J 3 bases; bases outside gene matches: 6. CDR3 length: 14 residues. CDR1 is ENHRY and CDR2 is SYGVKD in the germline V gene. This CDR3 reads CAISSKAGDYEQYF. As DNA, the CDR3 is TGTGCCATCAGTTCGAAAGCGGGGGACTACGAGCAGTACTTC.

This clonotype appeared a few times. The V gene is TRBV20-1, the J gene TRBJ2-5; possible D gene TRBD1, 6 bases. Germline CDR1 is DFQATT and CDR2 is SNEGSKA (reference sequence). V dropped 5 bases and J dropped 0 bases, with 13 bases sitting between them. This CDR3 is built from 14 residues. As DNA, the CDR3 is TGCAGTGCTCCTCGACAGGCGAACCAAGAGACCCAGTACTTC. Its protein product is CSAPRQANQETQYF.

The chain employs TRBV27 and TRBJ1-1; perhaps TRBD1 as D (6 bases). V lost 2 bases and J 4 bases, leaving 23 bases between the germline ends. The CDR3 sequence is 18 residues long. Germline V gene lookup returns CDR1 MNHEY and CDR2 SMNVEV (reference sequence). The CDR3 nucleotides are TGTGCCAGCAGTTTACCTCCGGGGGACAAAACGGGGGGCACTGAAGCTTTCTTT. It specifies CASSLPPGDKTGGTEAFF.

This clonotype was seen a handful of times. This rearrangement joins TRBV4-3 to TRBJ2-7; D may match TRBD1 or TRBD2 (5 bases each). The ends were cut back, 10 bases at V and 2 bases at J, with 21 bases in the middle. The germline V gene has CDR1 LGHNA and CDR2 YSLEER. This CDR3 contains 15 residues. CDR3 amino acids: CATAYGAEEAYEQYF. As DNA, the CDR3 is TGCGCCACCGCGTACGGGGCGGAAGAAGCCTACGAGCAGTACTTC.

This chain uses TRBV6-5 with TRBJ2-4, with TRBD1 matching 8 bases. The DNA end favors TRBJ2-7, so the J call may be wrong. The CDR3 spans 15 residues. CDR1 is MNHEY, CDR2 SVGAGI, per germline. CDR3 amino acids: CASSSKGQESYEQYF. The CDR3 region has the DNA TGTGCCAGCAGTTCTAAGGGACAGGAAAGCTACGAGCAGTACTTC.

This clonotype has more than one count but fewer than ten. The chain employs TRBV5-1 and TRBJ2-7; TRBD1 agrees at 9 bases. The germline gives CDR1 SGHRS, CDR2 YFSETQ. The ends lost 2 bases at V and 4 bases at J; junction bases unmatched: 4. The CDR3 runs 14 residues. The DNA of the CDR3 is TGCGCCAGCAGCTTTGAGGGACAGGGATACGAGCAGTACTTC. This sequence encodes CASSFEGQGYEQYF.

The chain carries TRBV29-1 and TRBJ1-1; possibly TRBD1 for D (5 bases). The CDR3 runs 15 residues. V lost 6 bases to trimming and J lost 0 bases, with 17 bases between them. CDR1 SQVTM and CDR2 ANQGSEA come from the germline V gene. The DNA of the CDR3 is TGCAGCGTAGACCCACCGGGACTTTTGAACACTGAAGCTTTCTTT. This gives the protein CSVDPPGLLNTEAFF.

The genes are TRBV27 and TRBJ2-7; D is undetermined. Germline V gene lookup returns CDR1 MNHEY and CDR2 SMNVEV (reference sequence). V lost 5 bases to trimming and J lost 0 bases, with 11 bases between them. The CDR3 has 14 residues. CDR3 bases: TGTGCCAGCAGTCCGACCCCGGACTCCTACGAGCAGTACTTC. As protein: CASSPTPDSYEQYF.

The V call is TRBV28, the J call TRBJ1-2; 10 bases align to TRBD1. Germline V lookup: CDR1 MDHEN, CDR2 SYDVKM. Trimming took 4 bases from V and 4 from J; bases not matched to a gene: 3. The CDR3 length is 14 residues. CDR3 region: CASSSGTGVYGYTF. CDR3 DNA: TGTGCCAGCAGTTCCGGGACAGGGGTCTATGGCTACACCTTC.

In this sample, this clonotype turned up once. The CDR3, as DNA: TGTGCCAGCAGTCACCTAAATGAGCAGTTCTTC. This gives the protein CASSHLNEQFF. The chain is built from TRBV6-5 and TRBJ2-1; D gene ambiguous. In germline, CDR1 is MNHEY, CDR2 SVGAGI. V was shortened by 5 bases and J by 7 bases, with 6 bases between the two germline ends. This CDR3 is 11 amino acids long.

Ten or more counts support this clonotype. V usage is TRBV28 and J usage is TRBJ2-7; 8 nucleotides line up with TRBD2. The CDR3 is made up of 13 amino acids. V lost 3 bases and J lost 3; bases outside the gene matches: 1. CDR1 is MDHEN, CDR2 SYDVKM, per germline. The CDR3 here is CASSFGGGYEQYF. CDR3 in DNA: TGTGCCAGCAGTTTCGGGGGGGGCTACGAGCAGTACTTC.